This T cell receptor beta chain was documented in a study of cytomegalovirus exposure and HLA in healthy donors. Study-wide results and limits: 16,951 TCR beta sequences were associated with HLA alleles at 0.05 false discovery rate in a later analysis. Many donors carried some public TCRs, although rarity characterized most TCR sequences. Reported performance of the classifier showed diagnosis of cytomegalovirus status with high specificity and sensitivity.

CDR1 is MNHEY and CDR2 is SVGAGI in the germline V gene. With 6 bases removed from V and 2 bases from J, the gap between germline ends came to 11 bases. The CDR3 has 15 amino acids. A note on this clone: Its antigen is unidentified.

The PCR contained 60 Vbeta and 13 Jbeta primers. Assay used: immunoSEQ multiplex PCR; TCRdb lists only in-frame clones, some missing. The table lists 150,000 to 200,000 clones, roughly 77% of them singletons. This sequence joins TRBV6-5 and TRBJ1-6; maybe TRBD1 (5 bases). The TCR comes from a woman aged 45-60 years in good health and CMV-seronegative. The specimen was PBMCs. CDR3 DNA sequence: TGTGCCAGCAGCTCAGGGAGGACCTATAATTCACCCCTCCACTTT. It translates to CASSSGRTYNSPLHF.